The rows below give T cell receptor beta chains drawn from one sample of a study of CD8 T cells in Susac syndrome. TCRdb reanalysed the immunoSEQ multiplex PCR reads using MiXCR and keeps one entry per CDR3 protein. The data contain about 70,000 distinct CDR3 sequences, just under 95% of them singletons. Material: CD8+ T cells from PBMCs. The receptors originated from a human donor in good health. CDR3s include the opening cysteine and the closing phenylalanine or tryptophan. The order of the fields is clone size, D gene, J gene, CDR3 length, V gene, CDR3 DNA, CDR3 protein. A D gene is named only where the DNA matches it firmly. Size is omitted from some rows. Given values are once, few, many or a class for expanded clones.

NA,TRBD1,TRBJ2-7,14,TRBV14,TGTGCCAGCAGCGGGGGACAGGGTGACCGCGAGCAGTACTTC,CASSGGQGDREQYF
NA,TRBD1,TRBJ2-2,14,TRBV29-1,TGCAGCGGAAGACAGGGGGCGAACACCGGGGAGCTGTTTTTT,CSGRQGANTGELFF
NA,TRBD1,TRBJ2-5,16,TRBV7-9,TGTGCCAGCAGCCCGAGGACAGGGGGCCAAGTAGAGACCCAGTACTTC,CASSPRTGGQVETQYF
NA,NA,TRBJ1-3,16,TRBV3-1,TGTGCCAGCAGCCCCCGCGAGGGACACTTTGGAAACACCATATATTTT,CASSPREGHFGNTIYF
NA,TRBD2,TRBJ2-7,16,TRBV4-2,TGTGCCAGCAGCCAGGCCGGGACTAGCTTCTCCTACGAGCAGTACTTC,CASSQAGTSFSYEQYF
NA,TRBD1,TRBJ1-6,16,TRBV4-2,TGTGCCAGCAGCCAATCAAGTGGACAGGGCTATTCACCCCTCCACTTT,CASSQSSGQGYSPLHF
NA,TRBD1,TRBJ2-6,16,TRBV30,TGTGCCTGGGTACAGGGGCTATTATCTGGGGCCAACGTCCTGACTTTC,CAWVQGLLSGANVLTF
NA,TRBD1,TRBJ2-5,14,TRBV25-1,TGTGCAACATCTCCAGGGGGAAAGCAAGAGACCCAGTACTTC,CATSPGGKQETQYF
NA,NA,TRBJ1-2,14,TRBV30,TGTGCCTGGACAGAGGCCCGTCGGGCCTATGGCTACACCTTC,CAWTEARRAYGYTF
NA,NA,TRBJ2-1,15,TRBV15,TGTGCCACCAGCAGAGTGGCGGGGTTATACAATGAGCAGTTCTTC,CATSRVAGLYNEQFF
NA,NA,TRBJ1-1,15,TRBV4-3,TGCGCCAGCAGCCAGTCGAAGCTATTGGGCACTGAAGCTTTCTTT,CASSQSKLLGTEAFF
NA,NA,TRBJ2-2,14,TRBV4-3,TGCGCCAGCAGCCCAGACAGGCGTCCCGGGGAGCTGTTTTTT,CASSPDRRPGELFF
NA,TRBD2,TRBJ2-7,14,TRBV27,TGTGCCAGCAGCCTGTTGGGGAGGGACTACGAGCAGTACTTC,CASSLLGRDYEQYF
NA,NA,TRBJ2-5,16,TRBV5-1,TGCGCCAGCAGCCGGACCGCCGAGTCTACCCAAGAGACCCAGTACTTC,CASSRTAESTQETQYF
NA,NA,TRBJ2-5,14,TRBV6-6,TGTGCCAGCAGCCAGAACAGGGATAAAGAGACCCAGTACTTC,CASSQNRDKETQYF
NA,NA,TRBJ2-5,14,TRBV6-2/TRBV6-3,TGTGCCAGCTGGAACCGAGGGTTAGAAGAGACCCAGTACTTC,CASWNRGLEETQYF
once,NA,TRBJ2-5,14,TRBV7-2,TGTGCCAGCAGCTTAGAGGGGCTTCAAGAGACCCAGTACTTC,CASSLEGLQETQYF
NA,TRBD2,TRBJ2-1,16,TRBV7-8,TGTGCCACCATGGGGGTAGCGGGGGGGCTCAACAATGAGCAGTTCTTC,CATMGVAGGLNNEQFF
NA,TRBD1,TRBJ2-2,15,TRBV2,TGTGCCAGCTCATGGACAGGGGAGGACACCGGGGAGCTGTTTTTT,CASSWTGEDTGELFF
once,NA,TRBJ2-5,11,TRBV28,TGTGCCAGCAGAAGAAGAGAGACCCAGTACTTC,CASRRRETQYF
few,NA,TRBJ2-1,14,TRBV14,TGTGCCAGCAGCCATCCAGGCTCCTACAATGAGCAGTTCTTC,CASSHPGSYNEQFF
NA,NA,TRBJ1-5,15,TRBV28,TGTGCCAGCAGTCCAGCTTGGACAGCGAATCAGCCCCAGCATTTT,CASSPAWTANQPQHF
NA,NA,TRBJ1-5,14,TRBV7-2,TGTGCCAGCAGCCAAGGACGGGTGGGTCAGCCCCAGCATTTT,CASSQGRVGQPQHF
NA,NA,TRBJ1-6,13,TRBV7-7,TGTGCTAGCAGCTATGACCCGGATTCACCCCTCCACTTT,CASSYDPDSPLHF
NA,NA,TRBJ1-1,14,TRBV27,TGTGCCAGCAGTTTAAGGGAGGGAAGGTCTGAAGCTTTCTTT,CASSLREGRSEAFF
NA,TRBD1,TRBJ2-1,15,TRBV19,TGTGCCAGTACCCTGGGACAGGGAGGGTTCAATGAGCAGTTCTTC,CASTLGQGGFNEQFF
few,NA,TRBJ2-2,12,TRBV9,TGTGCCAGCAGCGAGAACACCGGGGAGCTGTTTTTT,CASSENTGELFF
NA,NA,TRBJ1-1,14,TRBV6-6,TGTGCCAGCAGTTACTCGGAGGGGTACACTGAAGCTTTCTTT,CASSYSEGYTEAFF
NA,NA,TRBJ2-2,11,TRBV13,TGTGCCAGCAGCTTTTCCGGGGAGCTGTTTTTT,CASSFSGELFF
NA,NA,TRBJ2-2,16,TRBV7-6,TGTGCCAGCAGCTTAGAGGACGGCTTGGGCACCGGGGAGCTGTTTTTT,CASSLEDGLGTGELFF
NA,NA,TRBJ2-1,17,TRBV19,TGTGCCAGTAGTATAGTAGCGAGGGGGTCTTCCTACAATGAGCAGTTCTTC,CASSIVARGSSYNEQFF
NA,NA,TRBJ2-7,13,TRBV6-5,TGTGCCAGCAGTGATAAGAATAACTACGAGCAGTACTTC,CASSDKNNYEQYF
NA,TRBD1,TRBJ2-1,16,TRBV4-3,TGCGCCAGCAGCCACCCCAGAGGGGACAGCCAAAATGAGCAGTTCTTC,CASSHPRGDSQNEQFF
once,NA,TRBJ1-5,17,TRBV20-1,TGCAGTGCTCCCACCTCAGGGGTATGGGCGGTCGCTCAGCCCCAGCTTTTT,CSAPTSGVWAVAQPQLF
NA,NA,TRBJ2-7,16,TRBV29-1,TGCAGCGTTGATGGGGGCTCCAGGGGCAGCTCCTACGAGCAGTACTTC,CSVDGGSRGSSYEQYF
NA,TRBD2,TRBJ2-1,15,TRBV5-4,TGTGCCAGCAGCTTGGGACCGGGACTAGGCCTTGAGCAGTTCTTC,CASSLGPGLGLEQFF
NA,NA,TRBJ2-1,15,TRBV29-1,TGCAGCGCCCACGGGGGAGAGCGGATGTACAATGAGCAGTTCTTC,CSAHGGERMYNEQFF
once,NA,TRBJ2-4,17,TRBV7-9,TGTGCCAGCAGCCAAAGTGGAGATATCCAGGGCAAAAACATTCAGTACTTC,CASSQSGDIQGKNIQYF
NA,NA,TRBJ2-5,12,TRBV5-1,TGCGCCAGCAGCTTGGTGGAGGAGACCCAGTACTTC,CASSLVEETQYF
NA,NA,TRBJ1-1,13,TRBV6-1,TGTGCCAGTCTCCCCCCTGTCCGGGACGAAGCTTTCTTT,CASLPPVRDEAFF
NA,TRBD1,TRBJ2-7,14,TRBV7-9,TGTGCCAGCAGCTTGGGACAGATCGGCTACGAGCAGTACTTC,CASSLGQIGYEQYF
NA,NA,TRBJ1-5,14,TRBV28,TGTGCCAGCAGTAAGGCCAGATTCAATCAGCCCCAGCATTTT,CASSKARFNQPQHF
NA,TRBD1,TRBJ1-4,16,TRBV28,TGTGCCAGCGGACCGGGACAGGGTTTAACTAATGAAAAACTGTTTTTT,CASGPGQGLTNEKLFF
NA,NA,TRBJ1-5,14,TRBV7-3,TGTGCCAGCAGCTTCAGGTCTAGCAATCAGCCCCAGCATTTT,CASSFRSSNQPQHF
NA,TRBD1,TRBJ1-2,16,TRBV7-2,TGTGCCAGCAGCTTCCTCCGGGACAGGGTGACGAAGGGCTACACCTTC,CASSFLRDRVTKGYTF
NA,NA,TRBJ1-1,13,TRBV7-9,TGTGCCAGCAGCTCCGACCCGTCGGCTGAAGCTTTCTTT,CASSSDPSAEAFF
NA,NA,TRBJ1-5,17,TRBV7-8,TGTGCCAGCAGCTTAGAAACCCCCGGTTATAGCAATCAGCCCCAGCATTTT,CASSLETPGYSNQPQHF
NA,NA,TRBJ2-1,17,TRBV5-1,TGCGCCAGCAGCTTGGGGGACACAGAGATGTTCCACAATGAGCAGTTCTTC,CASSLGDTEMFHNEQFF
NA,NA,TRBJ2-2,15,TRBV20-1,TGCAGTGCTAGAGATCCCCCGTCTAACACCGGGGAGCTGTTTTTT,CSARDPPSNTGELFF
NA,NA,TRBJ2-1,13,TRBV19,TGTGCCAGTAGTATCTTCTCCGACAATGAGCAGTTCTTC,CASSIFSDNEQFF
NA,NA,TRBJ2-2,12,TRBV27,TGTGCCAGCAGTTACCCCGGGGGGGAGCTGTTTTTT,CASSYPGGELFF
NA,NA,TRBJ1-4,16,TRBV3-1,TGTGCCAGCAGCACCGGAGGGGGGAAGGGTAATGAAAAACTGTTTTTT,CASSTGGGKGNEKLFF
NA,TRBD2,TRBJ2-3,17,TRBV28,TGTGCCAGCAGTTTCCTGGCGGGGGGGCCTGTGGCAGATACGCAGTATTTT,CASSFLAGGPVADTQYF
NA,NA,TRBJ1-1,13,TRBV19,TGTGCCAGTAGCTTCGTGGGGAACACTGAAGCTTTCTTT,CASSFVGNTEAFF
NA,NA,TRBJ1-5,17,TRBV15,TGTGCCACCAGCGGTCAGATAGTCGCCTCGCTAGATCAGCCCCAGCATTTT,CATSGQIVASLDQPQHF